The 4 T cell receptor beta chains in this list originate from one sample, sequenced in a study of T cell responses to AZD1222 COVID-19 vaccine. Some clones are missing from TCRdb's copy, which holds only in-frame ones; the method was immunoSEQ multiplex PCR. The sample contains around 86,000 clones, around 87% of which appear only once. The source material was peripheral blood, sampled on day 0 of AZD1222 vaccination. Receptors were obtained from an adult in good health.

The chain's CDR3 is CASSRDARPQHF. For the CDR3, the DNA is TGTGCCAGCAGCCGGGATGCTCGGCCCCAGCATTTT. This chain uses TRBV7-8 with TRBJ1-5; unclear D gene. V gave up 5 bases and J gave up 9 bases, with 11 bases separating them. Per the germline V gene, CDR1 is SGHVS and CDR2 is FQNEAQ. The CDR3 is made up of 12 amino acids.

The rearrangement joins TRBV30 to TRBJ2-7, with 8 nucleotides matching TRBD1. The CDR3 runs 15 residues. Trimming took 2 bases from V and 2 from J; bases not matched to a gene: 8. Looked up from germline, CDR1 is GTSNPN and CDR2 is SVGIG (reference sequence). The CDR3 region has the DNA TGTGCCTGGAGTACCGGACAGGGTAGAGCCTACGAGCAGTACTTC. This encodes CAWSTGQGRAYEQYF. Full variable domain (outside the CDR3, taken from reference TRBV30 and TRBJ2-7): SQTIHQWPATLVQPVGSPLSLECTVEGTSNPNLYWYRQAAGRGLQLLFYSVGIGQISSEVPQNLSASRPQDRQFILSSKKLLLSDSGFYLCAWSTGQGRAYEQYFGPGTRLTVT.

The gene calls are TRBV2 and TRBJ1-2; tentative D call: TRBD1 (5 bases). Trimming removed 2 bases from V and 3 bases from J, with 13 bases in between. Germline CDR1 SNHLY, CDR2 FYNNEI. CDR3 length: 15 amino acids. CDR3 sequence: CASSEQGLGYYGYTF. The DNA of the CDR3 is TGTGCCAGCAGTGAACAGGGATTGGGGTACTATGGCTACACCTTC.

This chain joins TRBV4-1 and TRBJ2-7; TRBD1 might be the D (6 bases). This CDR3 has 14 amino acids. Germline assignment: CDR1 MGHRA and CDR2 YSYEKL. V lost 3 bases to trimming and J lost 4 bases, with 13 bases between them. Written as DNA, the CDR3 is TGCGCCAGCAGCCACCGGGACATCTTTTACGAGCAGTACTTC. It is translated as CASSHRDIFYEQYF.